The T cell receptor (beta chain) under discussion was sequenced for a study of long-term antiretroviral therapy in people with HIV. Overall study results and limits: Controls showed broader CDR3 length ranges than did the HIV repertoires.

Samples held roughly 0.95-11 million cryopreserved PBMC before DNA extraction. Trimming cost V 0 bases and J 2 bases, with 11 bases left between them. CDR1 is LGHNA, CDR2 YNFKEQ, per germline. The CDR3 spans 16 residues. Running of the v3.0 immunoSEQ assay took place at survey level. Sequencing set out to capture about 40,000-55,000 T-cell genomes per sample. This table comes from immunoSEQ multiplex PCR, and its TCRdb copy is limited to in-frame clones, with some not included. The sample yields about 30,000 clones, more than 85% seen once. This clone was recorded once. The target antigen is unknown. V usage is TRBV4-2 and J usage is TRBJ2-1, with TRBD1 as a possible D gene (5 bases). This material consisted of unsorted PBMCs, taken less than 6.8 years after starting antiretroviral therapy. The TCR sequence derives from a woman aged 40 to 49 with HIV. CDR3: CASSQDSQGTYNEQFF. The DNA of the CDR3 is TGTGCCAGCAGCCAAGATTCGCAGGGTACCTACAATGAGCAGTTCTTC.